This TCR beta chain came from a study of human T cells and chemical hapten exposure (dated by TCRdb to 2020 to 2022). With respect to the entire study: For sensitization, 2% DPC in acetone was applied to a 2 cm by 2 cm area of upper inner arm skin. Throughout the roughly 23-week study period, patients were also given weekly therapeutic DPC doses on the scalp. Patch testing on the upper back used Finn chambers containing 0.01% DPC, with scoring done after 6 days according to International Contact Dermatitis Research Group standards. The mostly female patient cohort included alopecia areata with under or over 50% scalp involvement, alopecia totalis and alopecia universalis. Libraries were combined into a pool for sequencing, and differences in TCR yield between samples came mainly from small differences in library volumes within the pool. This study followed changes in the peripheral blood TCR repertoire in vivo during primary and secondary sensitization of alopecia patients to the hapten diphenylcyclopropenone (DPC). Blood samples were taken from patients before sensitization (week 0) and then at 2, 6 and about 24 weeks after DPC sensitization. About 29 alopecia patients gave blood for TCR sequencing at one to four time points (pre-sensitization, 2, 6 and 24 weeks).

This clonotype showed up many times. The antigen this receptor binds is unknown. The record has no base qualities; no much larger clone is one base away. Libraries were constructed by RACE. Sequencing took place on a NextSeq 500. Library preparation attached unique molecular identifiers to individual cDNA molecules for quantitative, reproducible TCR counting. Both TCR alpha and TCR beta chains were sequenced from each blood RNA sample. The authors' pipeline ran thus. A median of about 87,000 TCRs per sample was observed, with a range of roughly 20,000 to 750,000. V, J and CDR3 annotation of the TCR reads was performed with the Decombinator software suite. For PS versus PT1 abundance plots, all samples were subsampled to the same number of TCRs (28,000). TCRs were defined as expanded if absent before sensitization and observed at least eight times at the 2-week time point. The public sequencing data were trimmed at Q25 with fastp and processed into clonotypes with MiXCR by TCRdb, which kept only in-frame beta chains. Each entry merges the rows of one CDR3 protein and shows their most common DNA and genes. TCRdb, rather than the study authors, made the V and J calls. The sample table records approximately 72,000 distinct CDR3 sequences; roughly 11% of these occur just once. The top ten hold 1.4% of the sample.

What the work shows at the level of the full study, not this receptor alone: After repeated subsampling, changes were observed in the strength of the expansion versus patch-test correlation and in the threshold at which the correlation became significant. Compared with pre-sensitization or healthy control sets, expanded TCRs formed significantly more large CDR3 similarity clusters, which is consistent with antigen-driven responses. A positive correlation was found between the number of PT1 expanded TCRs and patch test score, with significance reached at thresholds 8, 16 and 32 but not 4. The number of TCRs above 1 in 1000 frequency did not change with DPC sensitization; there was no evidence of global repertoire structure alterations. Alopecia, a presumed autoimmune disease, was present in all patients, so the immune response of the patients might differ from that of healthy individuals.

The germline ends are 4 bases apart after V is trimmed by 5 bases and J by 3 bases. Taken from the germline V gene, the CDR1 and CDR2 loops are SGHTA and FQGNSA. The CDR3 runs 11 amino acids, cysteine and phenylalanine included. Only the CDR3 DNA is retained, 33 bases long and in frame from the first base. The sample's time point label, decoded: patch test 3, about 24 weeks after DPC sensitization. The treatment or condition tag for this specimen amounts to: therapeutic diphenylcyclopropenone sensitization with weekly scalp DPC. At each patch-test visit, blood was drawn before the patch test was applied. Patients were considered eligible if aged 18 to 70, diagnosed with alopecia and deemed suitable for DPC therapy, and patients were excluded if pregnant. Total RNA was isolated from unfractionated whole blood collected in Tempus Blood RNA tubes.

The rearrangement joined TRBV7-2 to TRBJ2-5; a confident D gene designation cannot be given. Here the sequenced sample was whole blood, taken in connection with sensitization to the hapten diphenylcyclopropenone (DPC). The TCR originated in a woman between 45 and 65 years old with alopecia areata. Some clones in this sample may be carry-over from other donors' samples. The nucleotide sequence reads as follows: TGTGCCAGCAGCCCGAAAGAGACCCAGTACTTC. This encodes CASSPKETQYF.